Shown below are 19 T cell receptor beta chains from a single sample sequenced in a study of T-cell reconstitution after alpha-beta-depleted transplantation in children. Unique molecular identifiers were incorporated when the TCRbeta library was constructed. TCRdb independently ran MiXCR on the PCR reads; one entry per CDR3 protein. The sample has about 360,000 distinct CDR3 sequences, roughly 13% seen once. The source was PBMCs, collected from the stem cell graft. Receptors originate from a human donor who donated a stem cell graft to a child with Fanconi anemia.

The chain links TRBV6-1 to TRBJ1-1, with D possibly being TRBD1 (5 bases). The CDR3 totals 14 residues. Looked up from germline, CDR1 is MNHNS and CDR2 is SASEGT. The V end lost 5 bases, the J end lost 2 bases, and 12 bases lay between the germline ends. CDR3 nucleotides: TGTGCCAGCAGTCCCCGACAGTCCAACACTGAAGCTTTCTTT. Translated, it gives CASSPRQSNTEAFF.

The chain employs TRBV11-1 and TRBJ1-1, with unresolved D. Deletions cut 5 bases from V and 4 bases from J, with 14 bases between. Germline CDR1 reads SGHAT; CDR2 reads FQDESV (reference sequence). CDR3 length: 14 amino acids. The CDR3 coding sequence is TGTGCCAGCAGCCCTGAGTGGGAGGGCACTGAAGCTTTCTTT. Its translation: CASSPEWEGTEAFF.

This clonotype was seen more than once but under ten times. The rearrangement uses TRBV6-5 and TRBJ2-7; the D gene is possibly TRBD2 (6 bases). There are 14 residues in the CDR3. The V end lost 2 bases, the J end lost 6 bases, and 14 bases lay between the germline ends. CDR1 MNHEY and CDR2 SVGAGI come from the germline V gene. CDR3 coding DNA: TGTGCCAGCAGTTACAACCCGGGACTGTTCGAGCAGTACTTC. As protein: CASSYNPGLFEQYF.

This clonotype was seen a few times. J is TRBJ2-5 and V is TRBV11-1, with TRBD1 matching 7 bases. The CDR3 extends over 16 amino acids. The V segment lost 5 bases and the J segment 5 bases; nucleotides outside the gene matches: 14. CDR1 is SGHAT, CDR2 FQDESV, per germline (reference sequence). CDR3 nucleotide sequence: TGTGCCAGCAGCCCCCTCCGGGGTCTACAGGGGGAGACCCAGTACTTC. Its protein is CASSPLRGLQGETQYF.

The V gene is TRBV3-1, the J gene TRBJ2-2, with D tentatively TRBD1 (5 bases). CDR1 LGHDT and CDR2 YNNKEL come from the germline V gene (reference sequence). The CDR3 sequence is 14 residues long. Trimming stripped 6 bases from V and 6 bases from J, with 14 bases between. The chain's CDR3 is CASSSVKGSGELFF. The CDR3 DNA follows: TGTGCCAGCAGTTCGGTAAAGGGGTCCGGGGAGCTGTTTTTT.

In DNA form, the CDR3 reads TGTGCCAGCAGCCAAGATAGGGGGGGGCTACTAGTCAATGAGCAGTTCTTC. It codes for CASSQDRGGLLVNEQFF. The J gene is TRBJ2-1, the V gene TRBV4-2; tentative D call: TRBD2 (7 bases). Germline V gene sequence: CDR1 LGHNA, CDR2 YNFKEQ. V dropped 0 bases and J dropped 6 bases, with 18 bases sitting between them. This CDR3 region has 17 residues.

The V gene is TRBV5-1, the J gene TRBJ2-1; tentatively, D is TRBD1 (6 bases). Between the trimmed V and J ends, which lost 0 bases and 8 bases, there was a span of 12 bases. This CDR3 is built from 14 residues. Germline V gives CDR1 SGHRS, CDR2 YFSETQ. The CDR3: CASSLARKGDEQFF. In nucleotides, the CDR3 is TGCGCCAGCAGCTTGGCCAGGAAGGGGGATGAGCAGTTCTTC.

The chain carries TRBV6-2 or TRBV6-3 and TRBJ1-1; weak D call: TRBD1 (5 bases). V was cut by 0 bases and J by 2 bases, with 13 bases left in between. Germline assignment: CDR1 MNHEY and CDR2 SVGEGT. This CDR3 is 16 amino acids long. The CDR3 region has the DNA TGTGCCAGCAGTTACTCTTCCGGGACGGGAAACACTGAAGCTTTCTTT. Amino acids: CASSYSSGTGNTEAFF.

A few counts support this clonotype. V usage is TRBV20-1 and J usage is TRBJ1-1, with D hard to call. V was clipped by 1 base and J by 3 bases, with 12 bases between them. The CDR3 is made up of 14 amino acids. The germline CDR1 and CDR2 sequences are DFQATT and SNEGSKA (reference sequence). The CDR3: CSARAFDRHTEAFF. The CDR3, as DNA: TGCAGTGCTAGAGCTTTCGATCGCCACACTGAAGCTTTCTTT.

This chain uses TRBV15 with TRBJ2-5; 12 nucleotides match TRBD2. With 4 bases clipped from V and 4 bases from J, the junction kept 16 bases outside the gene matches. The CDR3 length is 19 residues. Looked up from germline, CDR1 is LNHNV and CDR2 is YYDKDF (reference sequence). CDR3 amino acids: CATSTRLAGDRFGGETQYF. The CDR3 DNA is TGTGCCACCAGCACCCGACTAGCGGGAGATCGCTTCGGGGGAGAGACCCAGTACTTC.

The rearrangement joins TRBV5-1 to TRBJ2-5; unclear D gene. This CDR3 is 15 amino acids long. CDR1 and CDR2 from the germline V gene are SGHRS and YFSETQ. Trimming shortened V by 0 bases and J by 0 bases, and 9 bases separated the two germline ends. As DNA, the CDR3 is TGCGCCAGCAGCTTGGGCCAGTCCAACCAAGAGACCCAGTACTTC. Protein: CASSLGQSNQETQYF.

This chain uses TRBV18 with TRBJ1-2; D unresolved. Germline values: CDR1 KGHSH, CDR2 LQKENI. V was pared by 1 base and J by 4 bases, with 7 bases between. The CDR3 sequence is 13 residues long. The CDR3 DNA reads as TGTGCCAGCTCACCACAGGAGGTCTATGGCTACACCTTC. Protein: CASSPQEVYGYTF.

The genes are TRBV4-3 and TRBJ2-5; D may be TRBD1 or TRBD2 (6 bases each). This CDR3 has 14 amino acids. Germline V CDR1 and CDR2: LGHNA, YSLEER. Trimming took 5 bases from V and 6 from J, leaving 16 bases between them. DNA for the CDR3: TGCGCCAGCAGCGGTATAGGGGGGAAAAAGACCCAGTACTTC. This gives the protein CASSGIGGKKTQYF.

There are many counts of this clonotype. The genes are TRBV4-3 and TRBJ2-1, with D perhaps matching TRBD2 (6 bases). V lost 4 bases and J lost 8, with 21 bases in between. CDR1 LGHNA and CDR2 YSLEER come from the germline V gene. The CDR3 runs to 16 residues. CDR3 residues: CASSLEPHGGQDEQFF. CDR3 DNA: TGCGCCAGCAGCCTCGAGCCCCACGGGGGTCAGGATGAGCAGTTCTTC.

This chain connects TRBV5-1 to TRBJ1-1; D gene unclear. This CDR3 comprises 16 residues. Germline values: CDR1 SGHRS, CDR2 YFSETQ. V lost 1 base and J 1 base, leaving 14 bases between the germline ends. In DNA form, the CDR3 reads TGCGCCAGCAGCTTGACCCCGGCAGATAGGAACACTGAAGCTTTCTTT. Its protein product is CASSLTPADRNTEAFF.

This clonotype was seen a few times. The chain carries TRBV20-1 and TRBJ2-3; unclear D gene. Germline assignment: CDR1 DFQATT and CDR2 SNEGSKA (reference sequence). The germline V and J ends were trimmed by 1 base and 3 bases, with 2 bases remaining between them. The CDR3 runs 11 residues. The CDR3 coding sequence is TGCAGTGCTAGAGTTACAGATACGCAGTATTTT. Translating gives CSARVTDTQYF.

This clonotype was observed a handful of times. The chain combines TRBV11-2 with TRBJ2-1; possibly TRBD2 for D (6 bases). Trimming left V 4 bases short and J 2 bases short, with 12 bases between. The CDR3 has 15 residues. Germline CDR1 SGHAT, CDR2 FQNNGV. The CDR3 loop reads CASSSGDVAYNEQFF. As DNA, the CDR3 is TGTGCCAGCAGCTCGGGGGACGTGGCCTACAATGAGCAGTTCTTC.

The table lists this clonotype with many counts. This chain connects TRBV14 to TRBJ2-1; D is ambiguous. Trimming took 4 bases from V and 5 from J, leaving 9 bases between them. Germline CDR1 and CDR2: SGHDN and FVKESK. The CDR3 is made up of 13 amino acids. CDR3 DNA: TGTGCCAGCAGCCGCCAGTTTGACAATGAGCAGTTCTTC. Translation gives CASSRQFDNEQFF.

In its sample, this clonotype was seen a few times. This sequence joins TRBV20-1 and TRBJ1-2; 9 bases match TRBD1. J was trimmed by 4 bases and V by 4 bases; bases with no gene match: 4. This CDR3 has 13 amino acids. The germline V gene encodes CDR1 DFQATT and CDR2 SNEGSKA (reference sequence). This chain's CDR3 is CSAKQGAGYGYTF. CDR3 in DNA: TGCAGTGCTAAACAGGGGGCCGGCTATGGCTACACCTTC.